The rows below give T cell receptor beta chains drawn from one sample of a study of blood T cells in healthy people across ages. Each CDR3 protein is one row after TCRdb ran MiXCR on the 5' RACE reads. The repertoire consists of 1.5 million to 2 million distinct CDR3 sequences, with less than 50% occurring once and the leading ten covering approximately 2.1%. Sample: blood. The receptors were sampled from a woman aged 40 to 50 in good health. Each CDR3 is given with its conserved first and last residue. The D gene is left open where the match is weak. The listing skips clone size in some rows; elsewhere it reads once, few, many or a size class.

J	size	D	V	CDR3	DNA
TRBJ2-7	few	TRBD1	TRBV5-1	CASSSGQESSYEQYF	TGCGCCAGCAGCTCGGGACAGGAAAGCTCCTACGAGCAGTACTTC
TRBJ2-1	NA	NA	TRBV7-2	CASSLFTEVYNEQFF	TGTGCCAGCAGCTTATTTACAGAAGTCTACAATGAGCAGTTCTTC
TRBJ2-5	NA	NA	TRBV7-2	CASSLAPRGVGVVTQYF	TGTGCCAGCAGCTTAGCGCCGAGGGGGGTAGGGGTAGTGACCCAGTACTTC
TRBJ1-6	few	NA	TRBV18	CASSPSYNSPLHF	TGTGCCAGCTCACCTTCCTATAATTCACCCCTCCACTTT
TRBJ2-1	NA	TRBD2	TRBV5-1	CASSPLVGGDNEQFF	TGCGCCAGCAGCCCTCTGGTCGGGGGGGACAATGAGCAGTTCTTC
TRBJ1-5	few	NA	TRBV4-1	CASSLGSDSNQPQHF	TGCGCCAGCAGCCTCGGGTCTGATAGCAATCAGCCCCAGCATTTT
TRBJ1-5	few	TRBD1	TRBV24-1	CATSGDRANQPQHF	TGTGCCACCAGTGGGGACAGGGCCAATCAGCCCCAGCATTTT
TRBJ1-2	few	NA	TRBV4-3	CASSQSHRLNYGYTF	TGCGCCAGCAGCCAATCCCACAGACTCAACTATGGCTACACCTTC
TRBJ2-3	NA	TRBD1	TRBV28	CASANRGPTDTQYF	TGTGCCAGCGCGAACAGGGGGCCGACAGATACGCAGTATTTT
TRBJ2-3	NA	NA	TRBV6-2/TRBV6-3	CASSKLGDTQYF	TGTGCCAGCAGTAAATTAGGGGACACGCAGTATTTT
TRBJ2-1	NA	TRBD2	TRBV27	CASSSSGGKYNEQFF	TGTGCCAGCAGTTCTAGCGGGGGGAAATACAATGAGCAGTTCTTC
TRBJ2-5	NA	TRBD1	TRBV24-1	CATSDSGQGGRETQYF	TGTGCCACCAGTGATTCTGGACAGGGGGGTCGAGAGACCCAGTACTTC
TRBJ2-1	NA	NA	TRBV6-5	CASSYPGRAGDNEQFF	TGTGCCAGCAGTTACCCGGGACGAGCGGGCGACAATGAGCAGTTCTTC
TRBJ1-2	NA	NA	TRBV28	CASTLVQGYGYTF	TGTGCCAGCACTCTTGTCCAGGGCTATGGCTACACCTTC
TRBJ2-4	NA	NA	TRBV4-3	CASSQELRNIQYF	TGCGCCAGCAGCCAAGAATTAAGGAACATTCAGTACTTC
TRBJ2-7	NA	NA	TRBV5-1	CASTVDGYSYEQYF	TGCGCCAGCACAGTGGACGGTTACTCCTACGAGCAGTACTTC
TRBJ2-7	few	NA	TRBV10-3	CAISGAGVGLYEQYF	TGTGCCATCAGTGGGGCCGGGGTGGGGTTGTACGAGCAGTACTTC
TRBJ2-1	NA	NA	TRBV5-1	CASSDTGGGEQFF	TGCGCCAGCAGCGACACAGGTGGAGGTGAGCAGTTCTTC
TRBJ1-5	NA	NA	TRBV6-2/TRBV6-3	CASSYGPSAGDQPQHF	TGTGCCAGCAGTTATGGACCTTCGGCAGGTGATCAGCCCCAGCATTTT
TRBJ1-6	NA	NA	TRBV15	CATSRDPGLNSPLHF	TGTGCCACCAGCAGAGATCCAGGTCTCAATTCACCCCTCCACTTT
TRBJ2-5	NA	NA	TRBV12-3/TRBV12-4	CASSPGTQGGETQYF	TGTGCCAGCAGCCCAGGGACACAGGGAGGGGAGACCCAGTACTTC
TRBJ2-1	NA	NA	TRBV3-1	CASSQKGQAENEQFF	TGTGCCAGCAGCCAAAAGGGCCAGGCAGAGAATGAGCAGTTCTTC
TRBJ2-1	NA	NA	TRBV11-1	CASSLGTGVSSYNEQFF	TGTGCCAGCAGCTTAGGCACCGGGGTAAGCTCCTACAATGAGCAGTTCTTC
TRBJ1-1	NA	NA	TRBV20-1	CSAIQGNTEAFF	TGCAGTGCCATCCAGGGAAACACTGAAGCTTTCTTT
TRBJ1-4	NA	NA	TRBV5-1	CASSLLAGATNEELFF	TGCGCCAGCAGCTTGTTGGCCGGAGCAACTAATGAAGAACTGTTTTTT
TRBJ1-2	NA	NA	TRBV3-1	CASSPRSFKGYTF	TGTGCCAGCAGCCCCCGCTCGTTTAAGGGCTACACCTTC
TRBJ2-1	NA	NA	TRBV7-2	CASSPVEVRGKNEQFF	TGTGCCAGCAGCCCCGTAGAGGTGAGGGGGAAAAATGAGCAGTTCTTC
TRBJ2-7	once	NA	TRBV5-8	CASSLHRGAVSYNEQYF	TGTGCCAGCAGCTTGCACCGCGGGGCAGTATCCTACAATGAGCAGTACTTC
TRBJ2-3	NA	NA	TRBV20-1	CSAHQQGSDTQYF	TGCAGTGCTCATCAGCAAGGGAGTGATACGCAGTATTTT